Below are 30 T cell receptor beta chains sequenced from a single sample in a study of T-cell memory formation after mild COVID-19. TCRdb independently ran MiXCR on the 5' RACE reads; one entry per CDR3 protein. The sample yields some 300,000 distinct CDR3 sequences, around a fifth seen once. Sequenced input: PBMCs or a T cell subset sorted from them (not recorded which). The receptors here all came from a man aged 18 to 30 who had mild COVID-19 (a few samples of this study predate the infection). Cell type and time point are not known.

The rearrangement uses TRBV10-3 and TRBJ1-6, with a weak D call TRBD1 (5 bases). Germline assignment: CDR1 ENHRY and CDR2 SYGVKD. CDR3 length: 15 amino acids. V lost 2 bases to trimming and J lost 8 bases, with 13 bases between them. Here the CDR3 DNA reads TGTGCCATCAGTGAGCGGGGGACTAGGGATTCACCCCTCCACTTT. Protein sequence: CAISERGTRDSPLHF.

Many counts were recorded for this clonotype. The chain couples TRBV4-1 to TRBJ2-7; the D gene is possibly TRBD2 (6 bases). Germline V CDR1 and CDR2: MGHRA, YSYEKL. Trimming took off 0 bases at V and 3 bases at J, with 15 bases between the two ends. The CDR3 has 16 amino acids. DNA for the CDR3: TGCGCCAGCAGCCAAGATAATGGCGGGGCCTTCTACGAGCAGTACGTC. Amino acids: CASSQDNGGAFYEQYV.

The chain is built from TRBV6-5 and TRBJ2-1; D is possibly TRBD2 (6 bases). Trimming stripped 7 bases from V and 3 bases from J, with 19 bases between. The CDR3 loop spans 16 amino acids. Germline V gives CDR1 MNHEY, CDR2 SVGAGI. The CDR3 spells CASTASRRGIYNEQFF. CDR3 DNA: TGTGCCAGCACCGCCTCGCGGCGGGGTATCTACAATGAGCAGTTCTTC.

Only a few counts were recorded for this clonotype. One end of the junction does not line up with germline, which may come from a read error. The DNA of the CDR3 is TGTGCTAGCAGCCCCAGGGGCGACCGGGGAGATACGCAGTATTTT. Its protein product is CASSPRGDRGDTQYF. V gene TRBV7-7 combines with J gene TRBJ2-3; weak D call: TRBD1 (6 bases). The CDR3 runs to 15 residues. Germline loops: CDR1 SSHAT, CDR2 FNYEAQ (reference sequence).

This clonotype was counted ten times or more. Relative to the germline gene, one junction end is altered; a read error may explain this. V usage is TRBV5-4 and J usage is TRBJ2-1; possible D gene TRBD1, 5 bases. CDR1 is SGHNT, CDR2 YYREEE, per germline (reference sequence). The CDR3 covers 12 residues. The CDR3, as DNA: TGTGCCAGCAGCTTGGGTGCAACAGGTATGGCCTTC. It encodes CASSLGATGMAF.

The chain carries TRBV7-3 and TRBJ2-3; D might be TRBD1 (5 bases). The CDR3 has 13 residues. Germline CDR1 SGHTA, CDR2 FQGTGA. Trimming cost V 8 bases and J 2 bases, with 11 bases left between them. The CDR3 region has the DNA TGTGCCAGCTCACAGGATACCACAGATACGCAGTATTTT. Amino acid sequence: CASSQDTTDTQYF.

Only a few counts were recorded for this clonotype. The CDR3 loop is CASSAQTNQETQYF. CDR3 coding DNA: TGTGCCAGCAGCGCACAGACCAACCAAGAGACCCAGTACTTC. The chain recombines TRBV9 with TRBJ2-5; D is uncertain. The CDR3 runs to 14 residues. V was cut by 3 bases and J by 0 bases, with 9 bases left in between. Germline values: CDR1 SGDLS, CDR2 YYNGEE.

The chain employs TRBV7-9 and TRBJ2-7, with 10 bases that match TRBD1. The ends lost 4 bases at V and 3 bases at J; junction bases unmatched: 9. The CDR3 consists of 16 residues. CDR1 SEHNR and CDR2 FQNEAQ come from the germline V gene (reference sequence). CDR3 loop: CASSSGPGTGVYEQYF. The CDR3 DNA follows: TGTGCCAGCAGCTCTGGGCCCGGGACAGGGGTCTACGAGCAGTACTTC. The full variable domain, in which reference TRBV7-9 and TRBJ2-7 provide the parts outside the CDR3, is DTGVSQNPRHKITKRGQNVTFRCDPISEHNRLYWYRQTLGQGPEFLTYFQNEAQLEKSRLLSDRFSAERPKGSFSTLEIQRTEQGDSAMYLCASSSGPGTGVYEQYFGPGTRLTVT.

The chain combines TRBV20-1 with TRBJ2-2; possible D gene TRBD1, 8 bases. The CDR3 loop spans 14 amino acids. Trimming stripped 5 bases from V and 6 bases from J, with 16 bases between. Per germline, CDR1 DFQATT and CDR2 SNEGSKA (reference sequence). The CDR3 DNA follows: TGCAGTGCTCAGACAGGGGAGGGGGCCGGGGAGCTGTTTTTT. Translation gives CSAQTGEGAGELFF.

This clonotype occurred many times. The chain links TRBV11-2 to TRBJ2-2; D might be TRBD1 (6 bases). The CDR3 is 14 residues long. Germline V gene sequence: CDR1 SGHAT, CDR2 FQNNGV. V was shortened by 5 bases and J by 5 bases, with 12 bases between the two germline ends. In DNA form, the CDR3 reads TGTGCCAGCAGCCCCTCACAGGGAACCGGGGAGCTGTTTTTT. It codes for CASSPSQGTGELFF. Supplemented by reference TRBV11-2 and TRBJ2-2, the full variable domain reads EAGVAQSPRYKIIEKRQSVAFWCNPISGHATLYWYQQILGQGPKLLIQFQNNGVVDDSQLPKDRFSAERLKGVDSTLKIQPAKLEDSAVYLCASSPSQGTGELFFGEGSRLTVL.

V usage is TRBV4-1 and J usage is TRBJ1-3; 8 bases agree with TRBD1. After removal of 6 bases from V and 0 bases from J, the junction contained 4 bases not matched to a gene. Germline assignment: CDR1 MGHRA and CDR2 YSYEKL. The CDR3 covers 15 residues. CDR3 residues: CASSYDRGSGNTIYF. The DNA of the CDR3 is TGCGCCAGCAGTTACGACAGGGGCTCTGGAAACACCATATATTTT.

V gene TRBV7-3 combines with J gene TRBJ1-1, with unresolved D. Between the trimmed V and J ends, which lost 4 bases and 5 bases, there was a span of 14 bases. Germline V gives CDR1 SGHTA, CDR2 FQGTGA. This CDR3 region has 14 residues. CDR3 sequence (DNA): TGTGCCAGCAGCTCAGACCCCTCGAGAACTGAAGCTTTCTTT. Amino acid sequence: CASSSDPSRTEAFF. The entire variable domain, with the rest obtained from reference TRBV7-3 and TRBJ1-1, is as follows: GAGVSQTPSNKVTEKGKYVELRCDPISGHTALYWYRQSLGQGPEFLIYFQGTGAADDSGLPNDRFFAVRPEGSVSTLKIQRTERGDSAVYLCASSSDPSRTEAFFGQGTRLTVV.

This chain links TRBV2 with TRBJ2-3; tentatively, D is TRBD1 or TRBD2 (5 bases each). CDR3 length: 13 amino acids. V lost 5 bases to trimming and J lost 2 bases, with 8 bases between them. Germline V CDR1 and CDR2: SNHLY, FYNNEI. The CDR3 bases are TGTGCCAGCAGTAGGGACGCCACAGATACGCAGTATTTT. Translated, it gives CASSRDATDTQYF.

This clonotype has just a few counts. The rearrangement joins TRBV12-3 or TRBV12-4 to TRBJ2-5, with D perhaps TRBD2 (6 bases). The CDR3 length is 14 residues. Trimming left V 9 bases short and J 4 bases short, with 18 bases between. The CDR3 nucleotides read TGTGCCAGTTTCGCCGGGACTTCTCCAGAGACCCAGTACTTC. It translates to CASFAGTSPETQYF.

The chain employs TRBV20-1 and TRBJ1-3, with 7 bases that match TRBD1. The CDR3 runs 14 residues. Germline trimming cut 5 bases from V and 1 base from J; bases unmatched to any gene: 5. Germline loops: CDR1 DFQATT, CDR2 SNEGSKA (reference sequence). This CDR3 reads CSAYQDRSGNTIYF. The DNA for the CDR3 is TGCAGTGCTTATCAGGACAGGTCTGGAAACACCATATATTTT.

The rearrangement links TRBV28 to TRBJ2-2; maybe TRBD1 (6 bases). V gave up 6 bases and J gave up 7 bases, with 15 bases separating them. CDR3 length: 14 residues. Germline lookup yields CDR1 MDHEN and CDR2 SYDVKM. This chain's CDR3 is CASRTGLLGGELFF. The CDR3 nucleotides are TGTGCCAGCAGAACAGGGCTTTTGGGCGGGGAGCTGTTTTTT.

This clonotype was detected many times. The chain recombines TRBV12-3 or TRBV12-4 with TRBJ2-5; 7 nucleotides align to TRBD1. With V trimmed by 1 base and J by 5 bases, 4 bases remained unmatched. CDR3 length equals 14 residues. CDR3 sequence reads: CASSLDRGRETQYF. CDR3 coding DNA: TGTGCCAGCAGTTTAGACAGGGGCCGGGAGACCCAGTACTTC.

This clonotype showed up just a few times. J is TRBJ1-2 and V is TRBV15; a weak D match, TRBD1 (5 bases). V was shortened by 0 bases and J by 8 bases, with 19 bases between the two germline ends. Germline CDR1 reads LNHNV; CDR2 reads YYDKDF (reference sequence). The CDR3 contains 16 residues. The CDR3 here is CATSRDVIDTGDGYTF. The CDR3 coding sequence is TGTGCCACCAGCAGAGATGTAATCGATACGGGGGACGGCTACACCTTC.

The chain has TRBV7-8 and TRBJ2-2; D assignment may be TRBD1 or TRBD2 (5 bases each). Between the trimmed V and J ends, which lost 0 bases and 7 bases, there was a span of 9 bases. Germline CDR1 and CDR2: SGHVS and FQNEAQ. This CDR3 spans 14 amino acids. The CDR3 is CASSLAGEGGELFF. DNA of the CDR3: TGTGCCAGCAGCTTAGCGGGGGAAGGCGGGGAGCTGTTTTTT.

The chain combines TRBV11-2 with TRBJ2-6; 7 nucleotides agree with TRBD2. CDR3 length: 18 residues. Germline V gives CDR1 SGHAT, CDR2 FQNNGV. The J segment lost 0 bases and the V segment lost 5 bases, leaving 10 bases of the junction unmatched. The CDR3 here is CASSRRGREGSGANVLTF. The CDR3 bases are TGTGCCAGCAGCAGACGGGGAAGGGAGGGCTCTGGGGCCAACGTCCTGACTTTC.

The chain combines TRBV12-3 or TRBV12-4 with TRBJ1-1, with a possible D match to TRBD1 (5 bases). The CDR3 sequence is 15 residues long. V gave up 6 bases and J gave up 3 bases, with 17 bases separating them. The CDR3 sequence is CASRMDTKAHTEAFF. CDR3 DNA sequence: TGTGCCAGCAGGATGGACACCAAGGCGCACACTGAAGCTTTCTTT.

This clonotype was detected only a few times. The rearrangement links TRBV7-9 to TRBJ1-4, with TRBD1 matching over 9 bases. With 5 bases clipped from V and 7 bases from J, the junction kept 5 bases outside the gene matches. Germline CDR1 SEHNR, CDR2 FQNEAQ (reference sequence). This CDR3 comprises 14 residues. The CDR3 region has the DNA TGTGCCAGCAGCACGGGACAGGGAGCTGAAAAACTGTTTTTT. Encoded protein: CASSTGQGAEKLFF.

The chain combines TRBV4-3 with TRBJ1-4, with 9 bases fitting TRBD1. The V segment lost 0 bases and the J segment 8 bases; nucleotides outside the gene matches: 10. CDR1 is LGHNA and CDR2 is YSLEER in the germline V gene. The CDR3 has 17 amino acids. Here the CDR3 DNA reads TGCGCCAGCAGCCAAGATTATAACGGACAGGGGCGAGAAAAACTGTTTTTT. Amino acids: CASSQDYNGQGREKLFF.

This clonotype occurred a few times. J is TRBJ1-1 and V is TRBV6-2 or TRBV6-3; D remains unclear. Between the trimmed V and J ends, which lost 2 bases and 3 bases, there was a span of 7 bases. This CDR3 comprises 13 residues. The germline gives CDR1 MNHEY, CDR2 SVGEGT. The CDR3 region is CASSYKAYTEAFF. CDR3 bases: TGTGCCAGCAGTTACAAGGCCTACACTGAAGCTTTCTTT.

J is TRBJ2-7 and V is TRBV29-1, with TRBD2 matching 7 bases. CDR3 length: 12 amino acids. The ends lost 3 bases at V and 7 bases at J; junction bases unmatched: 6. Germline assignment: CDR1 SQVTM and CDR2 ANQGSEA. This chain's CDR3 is CSVEMGGSEQYF. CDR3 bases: TGCAGCGTTGAGATGGGGGGGAGTGAGCAGTACTTC.

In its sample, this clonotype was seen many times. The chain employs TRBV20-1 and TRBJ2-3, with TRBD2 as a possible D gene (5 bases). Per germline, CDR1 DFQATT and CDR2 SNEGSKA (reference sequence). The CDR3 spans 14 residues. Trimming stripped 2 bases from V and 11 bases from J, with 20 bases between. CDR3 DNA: TGCAGTGCTAGATGGACTCCCCCGTCCCGAGGGCAGTATTTT. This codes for CSARWTPPSRGQYF.

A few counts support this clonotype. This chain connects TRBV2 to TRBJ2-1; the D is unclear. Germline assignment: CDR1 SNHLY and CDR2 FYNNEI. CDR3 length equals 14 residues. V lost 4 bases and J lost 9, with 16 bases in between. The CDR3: CASSGPNPAGEQFF. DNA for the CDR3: TGTGCCAGCAGTGGCCCTAACCCGGCCGGTGAGCAGTTCTTC.

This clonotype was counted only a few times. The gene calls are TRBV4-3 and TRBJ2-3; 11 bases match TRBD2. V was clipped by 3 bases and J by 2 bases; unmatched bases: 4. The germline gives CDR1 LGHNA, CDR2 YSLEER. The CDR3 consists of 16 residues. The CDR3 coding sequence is TGCGCCAGCAGCCATCTAGCGGGGGGTTCCACAGATACGCAGTATTTT. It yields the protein CASSHLAGGSTDTQYF.

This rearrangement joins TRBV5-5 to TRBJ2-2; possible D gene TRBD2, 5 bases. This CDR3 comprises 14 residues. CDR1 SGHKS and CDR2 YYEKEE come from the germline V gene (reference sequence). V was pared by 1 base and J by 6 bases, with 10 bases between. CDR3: CASSLYLAPGELFF. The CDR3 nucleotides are TGTGCCAGCAGCTTGTACCTAGCTCCCGGGGAGCTGTTTTTT.

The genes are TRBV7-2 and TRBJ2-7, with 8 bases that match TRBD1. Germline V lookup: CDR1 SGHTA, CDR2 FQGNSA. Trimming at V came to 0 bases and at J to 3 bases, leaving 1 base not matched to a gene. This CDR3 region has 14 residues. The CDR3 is CASSLAGQGYEQYV. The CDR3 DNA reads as TGTGCCAGCAGCTTAGCCGGACAGGGCTACGAGCAGTACGTC.